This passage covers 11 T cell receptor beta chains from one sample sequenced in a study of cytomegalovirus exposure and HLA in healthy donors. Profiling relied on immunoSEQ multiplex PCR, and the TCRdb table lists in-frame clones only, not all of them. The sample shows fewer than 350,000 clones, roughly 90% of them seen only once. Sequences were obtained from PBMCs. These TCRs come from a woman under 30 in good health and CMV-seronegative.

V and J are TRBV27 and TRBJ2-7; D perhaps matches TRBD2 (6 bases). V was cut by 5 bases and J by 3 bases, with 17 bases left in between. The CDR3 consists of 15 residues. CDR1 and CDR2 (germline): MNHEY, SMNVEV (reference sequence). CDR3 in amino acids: CASSSHGGVGYEQYF. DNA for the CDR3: TGTGCCAGCAGTAGCCACGGCGGGGTCGGCTACGAGCAGTACTTC.

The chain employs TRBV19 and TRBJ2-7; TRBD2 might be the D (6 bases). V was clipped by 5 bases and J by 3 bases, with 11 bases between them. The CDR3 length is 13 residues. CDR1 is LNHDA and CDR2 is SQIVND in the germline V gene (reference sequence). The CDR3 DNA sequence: TGTGCCAGTAGTGCCGTGGGGGGCTACGAGCAGTACTTC. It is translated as CASSAVGGYEQYF.

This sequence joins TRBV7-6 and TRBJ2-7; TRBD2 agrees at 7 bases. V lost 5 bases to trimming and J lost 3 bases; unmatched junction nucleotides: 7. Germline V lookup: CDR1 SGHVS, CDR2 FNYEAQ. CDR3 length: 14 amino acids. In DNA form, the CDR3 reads TGTGCCAGCAGCCCTGGGAGGGGTTACTACGAGCAGTACTTC. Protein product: CASSPGRGYYEQYF.

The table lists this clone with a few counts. This chain's CDR3 is CAWSEGQLYGYTF. The CDR3 nucleotides read TGTGCCTGGAGCGAAGGACAGCTCTATGGCTACACCTTC. The chain has TRBV30 and TRBJ1-2; a possible D gene is TRBD1 (6 bases). Germline V lookup: CDR1 GTSNPN, CDR2 SVGIG (reference sequence). The germline V and J ends were trimmed by 3 bases and 4 bases, with 12 bases remaining between them. This CDR3 has 13 residues.

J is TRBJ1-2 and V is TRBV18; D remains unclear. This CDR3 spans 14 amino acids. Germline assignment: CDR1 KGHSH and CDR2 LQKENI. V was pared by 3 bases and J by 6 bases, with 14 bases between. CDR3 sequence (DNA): TGTGCCAGCTCACCCTCGGGGAAGAAGAATGGCTACACCTTC. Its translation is CASSPSGKKNGYTF.

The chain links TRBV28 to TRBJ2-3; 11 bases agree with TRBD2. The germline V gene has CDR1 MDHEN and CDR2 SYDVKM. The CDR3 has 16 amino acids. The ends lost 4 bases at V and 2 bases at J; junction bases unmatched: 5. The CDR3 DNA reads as TGTGCCAGCAGTTGGGGACTAGCGGTGATCACAGATACGCAGTATTTT. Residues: CASSWGLAVITDTQYF.

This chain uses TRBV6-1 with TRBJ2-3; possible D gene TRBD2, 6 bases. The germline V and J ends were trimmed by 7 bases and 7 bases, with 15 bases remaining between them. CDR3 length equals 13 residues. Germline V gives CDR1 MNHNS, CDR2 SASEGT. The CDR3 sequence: CASNQRRVHTQYF. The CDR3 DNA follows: TGTGCCAGCAACCAGCGGAGGGTGCATACGCAGTATTTT.

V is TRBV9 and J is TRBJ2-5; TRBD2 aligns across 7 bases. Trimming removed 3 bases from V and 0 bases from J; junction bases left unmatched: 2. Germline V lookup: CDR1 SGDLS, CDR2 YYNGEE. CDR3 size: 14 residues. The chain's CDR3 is CASSGGGYQETQYF. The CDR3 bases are TGTGCCAGCAGCGGGGGGGGGTACCAAGAGACCCAGTACTTC.

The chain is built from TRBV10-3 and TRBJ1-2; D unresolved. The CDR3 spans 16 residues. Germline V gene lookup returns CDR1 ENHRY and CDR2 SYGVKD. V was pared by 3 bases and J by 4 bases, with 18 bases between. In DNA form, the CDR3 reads TGTGCCATCAGTGACCAACGGGAGCAACTTTCCTATGGCTACACCTTC. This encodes CAISDQREQLSYGYTF.

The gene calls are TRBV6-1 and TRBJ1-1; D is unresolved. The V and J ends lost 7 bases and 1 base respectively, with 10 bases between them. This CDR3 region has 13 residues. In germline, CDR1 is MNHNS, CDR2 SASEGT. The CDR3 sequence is CASNEQQNTEAFF. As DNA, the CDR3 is TGTGCCAGCAACGAACAGCAGAACACTGAAGCTTTCTTT.

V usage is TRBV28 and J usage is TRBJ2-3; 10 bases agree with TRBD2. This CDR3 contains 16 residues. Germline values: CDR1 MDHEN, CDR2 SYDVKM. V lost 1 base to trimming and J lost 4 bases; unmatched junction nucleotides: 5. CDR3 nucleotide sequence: TGTGCCAGCAGTTTATCAGCAGCGGGAGGGGCAGATACGCAGTATTTT. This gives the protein CASSLSAAGGADTQYF.